The T cell receptor (beta chain) described here comes from a study of T-cell reconstitution after alpha-beta-depleted transplantation in children. The ends lost 5 bases at V and 3 bases at J; junction bases unmatched: 13. CDR3 length: 15 amino acids. Germline assignment: CDR1 DFQATT and CDR2 SNEGSKA (reference sequence). During its preparation, the TCRbeta library received unique molecular identifiers. One entry per CDR3 protein results from TCRdb running MiXCR on the PCR reads. The sample shows approximately 520,000 distinct CDR3 sequences, 11% of them seen only once. This clonotype has ten or more counts. Its target is not known. Study-level findings and limits: T-cell counts and diversity at one year post-transplant came mainly from newly produced T cells. Reportedly, alpha-beta T cells present about two months post-transplant originated from several hundred expanded clones of graft origin. Surviving recipient T cells and thymic progenitors accounted for the high day-60 TCRbeta diversity observed in some patients.

Sequencing was performed on PBMCs, mostly from graft donor cells, taken 180 days after TCRalphabeta/CD19-depleted stem cell transplant. The chain couples TRBV20-1 to TRBJ2-7; 7 bases match TRBD1. This sequence originates from a female patient aged 2-10 years who had a stem cell transplant for aplastic anemia, so the T cells may come from the graft donor. The CDR3 is CSAPPPGQEGYEQYF. The CDR3 nucleotides are TGCAGTGCTCCGCCCCCTGGACAGGAAGGCTACGAGCAGTACTTC.